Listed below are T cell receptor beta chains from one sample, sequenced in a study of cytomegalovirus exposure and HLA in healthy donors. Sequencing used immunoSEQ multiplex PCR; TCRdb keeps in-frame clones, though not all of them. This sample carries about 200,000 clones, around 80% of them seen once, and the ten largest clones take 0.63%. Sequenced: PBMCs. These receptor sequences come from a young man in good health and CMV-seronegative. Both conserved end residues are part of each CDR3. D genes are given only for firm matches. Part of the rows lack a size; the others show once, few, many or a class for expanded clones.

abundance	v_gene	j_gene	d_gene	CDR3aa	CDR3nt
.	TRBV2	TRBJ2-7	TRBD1	CASSLQGANYEQYF	TGTGCCAGCAGTCTTCAGGGGGCGAACTACGAGCAGTACTTC
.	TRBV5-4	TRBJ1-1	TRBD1	CASSLWGGTGLMNTEAFF	TGTGCCAGCAGCCTTTGGGGGGGGACAGGACTTATGAACACTGAAGCTTTCTTT
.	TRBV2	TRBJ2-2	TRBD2	CASTVVISGYAGELFF	TGTGCCAGCACCGTGGTTATTAGCGGGTATGCCGGGGAGCTGTTTTTT
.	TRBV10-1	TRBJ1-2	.	CASSETTGRGYTF	TGCGCCAGCAGTGAGACGACAGGACGGGGCTACACCTTC
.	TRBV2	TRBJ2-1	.	CASSEYRPSYNEQFF	TGTGCCAGCAGTGAATACAGGCCCTCCTACAATGAGCAGTTCTTC
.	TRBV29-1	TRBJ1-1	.	CSVYGRGEAFF	TGCAGCGTTTATGGACGGGGGGAAGCTTTCTTT
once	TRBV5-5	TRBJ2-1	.	CASSLRDNNEQFF	TGTGCCAGCAGCCTCCGGGACAACAATGAGCAGTTCTTC
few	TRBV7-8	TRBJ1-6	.	CASSHTGLSYNSPLHF	TGTGCCAGCAGCCACACAGGGCTCTCCTATAATTCACCCCTCCACTTT
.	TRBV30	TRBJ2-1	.	CAWSVELGGEQFF	TGTGCCTGGAGTGTGGAACTAGGTGGAGAGCAGTTCTTC
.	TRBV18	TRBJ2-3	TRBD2	CASSPGRPPSTDTQYF	TGTGCCAGCTCACCCGGGAGGCCACCCAGCACAGATACGCAGTATTTT
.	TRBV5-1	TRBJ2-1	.	CASRTGGGEQFF	TGCGCCAGCAGAACTGGCGGTGGTGAGCAGTTCTTC
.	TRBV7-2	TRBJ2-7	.	CASRDVTRANEQYF	TGTGCCAGCAGAGACGTGACTAGAGCCAACGAGCAGTACTTC
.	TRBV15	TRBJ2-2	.	CATSRRTITNTGELFF	TGTGCCACCAGCAGGAGGACAATTACGAACACCGGGGAGCTGTTTTTT
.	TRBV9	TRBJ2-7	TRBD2	CASSVGPPSGRTYEQYF	TGTGCCAGCAGCGTAGGCCCCCCTAGCGGGAGAACCTACGAGCAGTACTTC
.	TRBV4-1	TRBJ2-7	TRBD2	CASSQMTSGNSYEQYF	TGCGCCAGCAGCCAGATGACTAGCGGGAACTCCTACGAGCAGTACTTC
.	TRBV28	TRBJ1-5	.	CASSFFGQGLAQHF	TGTGCCAGCAGTTTTTTTGGGCAGGGGTTGGCCCAGCATTTT
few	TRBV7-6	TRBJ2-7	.	CASSLSSLAGEQYF	TGTGCCAGCAGCTTATCTTCCCTTGCGGGCGAGCAGTACTTC
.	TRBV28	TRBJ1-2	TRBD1	CASTLGTGDGYTF	TGTGCCAGCACCCTTGGGACAGGGGATGGCTACACCTTC
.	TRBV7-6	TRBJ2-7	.	CASSRTVNYEQYF	TGTGCCAGCAGCCGCACAGTAAACTACGAGCAGTACTTC
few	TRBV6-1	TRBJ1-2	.	CASRLDRTVGYTF	TGTGCCAGCAGATTAGACAGGACCGTTGGCTACACCTTC
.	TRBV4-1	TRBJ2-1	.	CASSQEGRSGNEQFF	TGCGCCAGCAGCCAAGAAGGGCGGAGCGGGAATGAGCAGTTCTTC
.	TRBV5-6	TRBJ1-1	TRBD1	CASSSYRGATEAFF	TGTGCCAGCAGCTCATACAGGGGTGCCACTGAAGCTTTCTTT
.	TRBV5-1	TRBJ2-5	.	CASSRDSTGETQYF	TGCGCCAGCAGCCGGGACTCAACAGGAGAGACCCAGTACTTC
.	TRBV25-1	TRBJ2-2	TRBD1	CASSVARGYAGELFF	TGTGCCAGCAGTGTAGCCAGGGGGTACGCCGGGGAGCTGTTTTTT
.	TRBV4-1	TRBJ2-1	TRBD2	CASRYAPVAGGNEQFF	TGCGCCAGCAGATACGCCCCGGTAGCGGGAGGGAATGAGCAGTTCTTC
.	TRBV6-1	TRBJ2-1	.	CASSQNNEQFF	TGTGCCAGCAGCCAGAACAATGAGCAGTTCTTC
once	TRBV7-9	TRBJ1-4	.	CASSLGEATNEKLFF	TGTGCCAGCAGCTTAGGGGAGGCAACTAATGAAAAACTGTTTTTT
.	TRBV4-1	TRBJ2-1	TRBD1	CASSPLTGYGNEQFF	TGCGCCAGCAGCCCGTTGACAGGGTACGGAAATGAGCAGTTCTTC
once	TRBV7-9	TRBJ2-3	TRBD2	CASRDSGGADTQYF	TGTGCCAGCAGAGACTCCGGGGGGGCAGATACGCAGTATTTT
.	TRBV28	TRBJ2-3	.	CASSLVPRVSTDTQYF	TGTGCCAGCAGTTTAGTACCCCGCGTCAGCACAGATACGCAGTATTTT
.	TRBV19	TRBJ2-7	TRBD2	CASSRGTSVYEQYF	TGTGCCAGTAGTAGGGGGACTAGCGTCTACGAGCAGTACTTC
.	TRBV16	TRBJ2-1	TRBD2	CASSPLLSSGSYNEQFF	TGTGCCAGCAGCCCCTTGTTGTCTAGCGGGAGTTACAATGAGCAGTTCTTC
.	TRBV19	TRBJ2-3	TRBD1	CASSKTGDTDTQYF	TGTGCCAGTAGTAAGACAGGGGATACAGATACGCAGTATTTT
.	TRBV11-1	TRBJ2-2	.	CASSRGTGELFF	TGTGCCAGCAGCAGGGGAACCGGGGAGCTGTTTTTT
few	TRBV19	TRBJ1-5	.	CASHRRGLQPQHF	TGTGCCAGCCATAGGAGGGGCTTACAGCCCCAGCATTTT
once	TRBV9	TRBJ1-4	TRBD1	CASSERGQRATNEKLFF	TGTGCCAGCAGCGAGAGGGGACAGCGTGCAACTAATGAAAAACTGTTTTTT
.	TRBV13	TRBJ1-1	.	CASSRGVRETEAFF	TGTGCCAGCAGCCGAGGTGTACGTGAGACTGAAGCTTTCTTT
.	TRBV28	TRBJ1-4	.	CASSLKGEGRDEKLFF	TGTGCCAGCAGTTTAAAAGGGGAGGGTCGAGACGAAAAACTGTTTTTT
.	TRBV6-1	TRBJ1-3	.	CASRSTGDTIYF	TGTGCCAGCAGATCGACGGGTGACACCATATATTTT
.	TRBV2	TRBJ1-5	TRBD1	CASRRDSNQPQHF	TGTGCCAGCAGGCGGGACAGTAATCAGCCCCAGCATTTT
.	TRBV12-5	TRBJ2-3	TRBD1	CASGWGTGGTDTQYF	TGTGCTAGTGGTTGGGGGACAGGTGGCACAGATACGCAGTATTTT
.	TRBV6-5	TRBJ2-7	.	CASSASGTTYEQYF	TGTGCCAGCAGCGCCTCCGGGACAACCTACGAGCAGTACTTC